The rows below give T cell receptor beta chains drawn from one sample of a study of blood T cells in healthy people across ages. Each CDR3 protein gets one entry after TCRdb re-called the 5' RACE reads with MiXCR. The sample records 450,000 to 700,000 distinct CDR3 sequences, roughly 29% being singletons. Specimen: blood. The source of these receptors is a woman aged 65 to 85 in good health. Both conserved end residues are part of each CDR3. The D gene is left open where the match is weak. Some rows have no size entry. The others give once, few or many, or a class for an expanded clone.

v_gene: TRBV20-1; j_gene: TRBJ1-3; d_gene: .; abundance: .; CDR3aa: CSASPSGNTIYF; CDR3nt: TGCAGTGCTAGTCCCTCTGGAAACACCATATATTTT
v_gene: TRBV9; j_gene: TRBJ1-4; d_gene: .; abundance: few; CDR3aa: CASSVDVEGGKLFF; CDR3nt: TGTGCCAGCAGCGTAGACGTAGAAGGAGGAAAACTGTTTTTT
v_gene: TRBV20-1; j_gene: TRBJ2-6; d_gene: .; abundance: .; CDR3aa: CSARGDSGASVLTF; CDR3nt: TGCAGTGCTAGGGGGGACTCTGGGGCCAGCGTCCTGACTTTC
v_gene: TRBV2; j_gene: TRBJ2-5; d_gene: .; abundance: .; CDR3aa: CASSEGQKETQYF; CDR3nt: TGTGCCAGCAGTGAAGGGCAGAAAGAGACCCAGTACTTC
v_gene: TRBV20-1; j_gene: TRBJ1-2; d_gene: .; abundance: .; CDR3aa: CSARDPRASYGYTF; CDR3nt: TGCAGTGCTAGAGATCCCCGGGCTTCCTATGGCTACACCTTC
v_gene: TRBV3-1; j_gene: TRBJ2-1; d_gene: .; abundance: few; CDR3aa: CASSLLAGHNEQFF; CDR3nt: TGTGCCAGCAGCCTTTTGGCGGGCCACAATGAGCAGTTCTTC
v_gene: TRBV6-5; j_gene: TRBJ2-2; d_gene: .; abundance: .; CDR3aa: CASSYRGLTGELFF; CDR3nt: TGTGCCAGCAGTTACAGAGGGCTCACCGGGGAGCTGTTTTTT
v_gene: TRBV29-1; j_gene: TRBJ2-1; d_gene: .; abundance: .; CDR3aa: CSARLGAPYNEQFF; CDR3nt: TGCAGCGCCAGACTGGGCGCCCCGTACAATGAGCAGTTCTTC
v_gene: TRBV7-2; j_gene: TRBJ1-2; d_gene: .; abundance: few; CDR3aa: CASSLAGSFNYGYTF; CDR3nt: TGTGCCAGCAGCTTAGCCGGCTCGTTTAACTATGGCTACACCTTC
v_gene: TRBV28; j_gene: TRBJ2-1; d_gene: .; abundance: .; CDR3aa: CASSLWGGGQDNEQFF; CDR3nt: TGTGCCAGCAGTTTATGGGGTGGGGGACAAGACAATGAGCAGTTCTTC
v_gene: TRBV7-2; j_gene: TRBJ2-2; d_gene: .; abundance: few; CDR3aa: CAIFDPTNTGELFF; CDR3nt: TGTGCCATCTTCGATCCAACGAACACCGGGGAGCTGTTTTTT
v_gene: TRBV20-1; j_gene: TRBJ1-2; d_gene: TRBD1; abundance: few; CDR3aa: CSAGDRGAGGYTF; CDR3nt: TGCAGTGCTGGGGACAGGGGCGCAGGCGGCTACACCTTC
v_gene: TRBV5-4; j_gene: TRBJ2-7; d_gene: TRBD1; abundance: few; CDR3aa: CASSLGQGASYEQYF; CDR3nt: TGTGCCAGCAGCTTGGGACAGGGGGCTTCCTACGAGCAGTACTTC
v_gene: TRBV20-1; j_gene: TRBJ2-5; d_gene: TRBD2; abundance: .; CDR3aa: CSARDGSGGKTQYF; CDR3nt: TGCAGTGCTAGAGATGGCAGCGGGGGGAAGACCCAGTACTTC
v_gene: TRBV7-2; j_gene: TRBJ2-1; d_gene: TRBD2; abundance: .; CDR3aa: CASSRVGGGYNEQFF; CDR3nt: TGTGCCAGCAGCCGAGTGGGCGGGGGTTACAATGAGCAGTTCTTC
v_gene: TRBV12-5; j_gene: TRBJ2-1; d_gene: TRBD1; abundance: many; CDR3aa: CASGTVPTGEGSREQFF; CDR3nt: TGTGCTAGTGGTACCGTCCCGACAGGGGAAGGATCACGCGAGCAGTTCTTC
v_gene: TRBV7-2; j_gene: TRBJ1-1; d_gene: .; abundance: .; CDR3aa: CASSSKTTANTEAFF; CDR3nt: TGTGCCAGCAGCTCGAAGACAACAGCGAACACTGAAGCTTTCTTT
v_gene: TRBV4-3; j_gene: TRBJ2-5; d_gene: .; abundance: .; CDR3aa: CASSQEKRSETQYF; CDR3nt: TGCGCCAGCAGCCAAGAGAAGCGGTCGGAGACCCAGTACTTC
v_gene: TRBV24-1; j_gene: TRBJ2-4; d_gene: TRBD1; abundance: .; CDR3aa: CATSDRRTGENIQYF; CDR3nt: TGTGCCACCAGTGACCGCCGGACAGGTGAAAACATTCAGTACTTC
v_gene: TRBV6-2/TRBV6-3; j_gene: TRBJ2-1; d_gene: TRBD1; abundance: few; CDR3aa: CASSYGTVVYNEQFF; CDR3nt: TGTGCCAGCAGTTACGGGACAGTTGTTTACAATGAGCAGTTCTTC
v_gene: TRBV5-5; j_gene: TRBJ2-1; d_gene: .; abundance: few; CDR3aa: CASSLGRNSYNEQFF; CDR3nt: TGTGCCAGCAGCTTGGGCCGTAACTCCTACAATGAGCAGTTCTTC
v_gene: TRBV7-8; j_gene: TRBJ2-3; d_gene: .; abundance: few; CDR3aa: CASSGAPRTLLEDTQYF; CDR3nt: TGTGCCAGCAGCGGGGCACCTCGGACTTTACTGGAAGATACGCAGTATTTT
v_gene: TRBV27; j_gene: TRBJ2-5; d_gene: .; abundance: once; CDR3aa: CASRPRDRSPVETQYF; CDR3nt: TGTGCCAGCAGACCACGTGACCGAAGTCCAGTAGAGACCCAGTACTTC